These 20 T cell receptor beta chains share one sample of origin, sequenced in a study of T cell clonality in common variable immunodeficiency. Profiled with immunoSEQ multiplex PCR; TCRdb holds only in-frame clones, not every one. The sample yields about 42,000 clones, without any singletons. Their cognate antigens are unknown. Points from the study as a whole: In common variable immunodeficiency, TCR beta chains reportedly carried fewer deletions and N-nucleotide insertions.

The sequencing sample was made of peripheral blood mononuclear cells. These receptors all stem from a human donor with common variable immunodeficiency.

Only a few counts were recorded for this clone. Read data end 3 residues before the CDR3 end; the end is taken from the germline J gene. This sample includes further DNA sequences coding for the same CDR3. The V gene is TRBV19, the J gene TRBJ2-5, with a possible D match to TRBD2 (5 bases). Trimming cost V 0 bases and J 5 bases, with 16 bases left between them. This CDR3 has 16 amino acids. The germline gives CDR1 LNHDA, CDR2 SQIVND (reference sequence). The chain's CDR3 is CASSIDLQTRLETQYF. Partial CDR3 DNA: TGTGCCAGTAGTATAGACCTTCAAACTAGGTTGGAGACC.

This clone has a handful of counts. The read terminates 3 residues ahead of where the CDR3 ends, so the germline J gene completes it. The chain employs TRBV30 and TRBJ1-1; D is uncertain. The CDR3 length is 13 residues. Germline V gene data show CDR1 as GTSNPN and CDR2 as SVGIG (reference sequence). Trimming shortened V by 0 bases and J by 3 bases, and 8 bases separated the two germline ends. CDR3 amino acids: CAWSVATHTEAFF. CDR3 DNA (partial): TGTGCCTGGAGTGTGGCAACGCACACTGAA.

Comments on this clone: The sequenced fragment ends 3 residues before the CDR3 boundary, so the rest is inferred from the germline J gene. The chain joins TRBV7-9 to TRBJ2-1; maybe TRBD2 (6 bases). With 3 bases removed from V and 1 base from J, the gap between germline ends came to 10 bases. Germline assignment: CDR1 SEHNR and CDR2 FQNEAQ (reference sequence). The CDR3 is 15 amino acids. The CDR3 region is CASSLGRGSYNEQFF. The sequenced CDR3 bases are TGTGCCAGCAGCTTGGGACGGGGGTCCTACAATGAG. Full variable domain (rest looked up from reference TRBV7-9 and TRBJ2-1): DTGVSQNPRHKITKRGQNVTFRCDPISEHNRLYWYRQTLGQGPEFLTYFQNEAQLEKSRLLSDRFSAERPKGSFSTLEIQRTEQGDSAMYLCASSLGRGSYNEQFFGPGTRLTVL.

This clone was recorded a few times. The read stops 3 residues short of the end of the CDR3; the missing end is completed from the germline J gene. The rearrangement uses TRBV11-3 and TRBJ2-1, with D perhaps TRBD2 (5 bases). The germline V gene has CDR1 SGHNT and CDR2 YENEEA. CDR3 size: 15 residues. Trimming cost V 5 bases and J 0 bases, with 11 bases left between them. The sequenced CDR3 bases are TGTGCCAGCAGCCCGAGCGGTTTCTCCTACAATGAG. Its translation is CASSPSGFSYNE. In full, the CDR3 reads CASSPSGFSYNEQFF.

There are a few counts of this clone. The read halts 3 residues ahead of the CDR3 end, with the missing end drawn from the germline J gene. V is TRBV19 and J is TRBJ2-7, with 9 positions matching TRBD2. The germline V gene encodes CDR1 LNHDA and CDR2 SQIVND (reference sequence). Trimming cost V 4 bases and J 5 bases; bases outside gene matches: 3. The CDR3 extends over 13 amino acids. The sequenced CDR3 bases are TGTGCCAGTAGTAAGGCTAGCGGGAACGAG. Its translation is CASSKASGNE. The whole CDR3 is CASSKASGNEQYF.

In its sample, this clone was seen many times. The CDR3 is cut off 3 residues early in the read; its end comes from the germline J gene. V gene TRBV5-1 combines with J gene TRBJ1-2; 9 bases fit TRBD1. The CDR3 contains 17 residues. Germline CDR1 is SGHRS and CDR2 is YFSETQ. The trim removed 2 bases at V and 2 bases at J, leaving 10 bases unmatched. Incomplete CDR3 DNA: TGCGCCAGCAGCTTTAGGACAGGGGAAGCGAAGAACTATGGC. Protein sequence: CASSFRTGEAKNYG. The whole CDR3 region reads CASSFRTGEAKNYGYTF.

This clone was picked up many times. The read is 3 residues too short to cover the CDR3 end, so that end is filled in from the germline J gene. The chain carries TRBV5-1 and TRBJ2-7; 7 bases are a match to TRBD1. The CDR3 runs to 15 residues. The germline V gene has CDR1 SGHRS and CDR2 YFSETQ. V dropped 4 bases and J dropped 0; count of bases not matched to a gene: 7. This CDR3 is CASSVQGPRSYEQYF. Partial CDR3 DNA: TGCGCCAGCAGCGTACAGGGGCCCCGCTCCTACGAG.

In this sample, this clone turned up many times. The read terminates 3 residues ahead of where the CDR3 ends, so the germline J gene completes it. This rearrangement joins TRBV7-2 to TRBJ1-4; no clear D gene. With 1 base removed from V and 2 bases from J, the gap between germline ends came to 8 bases. The CDR3 extends over 15 amino acids. The germline V gene encodes CDR1 SGHTA and CDR2 FQGNSA. The sequenced part of the CDR3 DNA is TGTGCCAGCAGCTTAGGCCAGGCGACTAATGAAAAA. Amino acid sequence: CASSLGQATNEK. The CDR3 reads in full as CASSLGQATNEKLFF.

To note about this clone: The CDR3 extends 3 residues past the end of the read, so its final part is completed from the germline J gene. This chain joins TRBV5-1 and TRBJ2-1, with 10 bases identical to TRBD2. Germline V gene lookup returns CDR1 SGHRS and CDR2 YFSETQ. J gave up 9 bases and V 4 bases, and 10 bases lay outside the gene matches. CDR3 size: 15 residues. The part of the CDR3 DNA that was read is TGCGCCAGCAGCCTGTCGCTAGCGGGAGCGGGTGAG. This translates into CASSLSLAGAGE. The whole CDR3 protein is CASSLSLAGAGEQFF.

For this clone: Coverage ceases 3 residues before the CDR3 finishes, and the germline J gene fills in the end. The rearrangement links TRBV19 to TRBJ2-3; maybe TRBD2 (7 bases). CDR1 is LNHDA and CDR2 is SQIVND in the germline V gene (reference sequence). CDR3 size: 13 residues. The ends were cut back, 8 bases at V and 6 bases at J, with 15 bases in the middle. CDR3 DNA (partial): TGTGCCAGTTCGGGGGCCGGGGGGGATACG. This gives the protein CASSGAGGDT. The full CDR3 sequence reads CASSGAGGDTQYF.

Of note for this clone: The CDR3 goes on 3 residues after the read ends, and that part is filled in from the germline J gene. The rearrangement uses TRBV7-6 and TRBJ2-7; 9 bases line up with TRBD1. Germline V gene sequence: CDR1 SGHVS, CDR2 FNYEAQ. Trimming at V came to 1 base and at J to 4 bases, leaving 5 bases not matched to a gene. The CDR3 sequence is 15 residues long. CDR3: CASSLGGTGLYEQYF. Partial CDR3 DNA: TGTGCCAGCAGCTTAGGAGGGACAGGGCTTTACGAG.

A few counts support this clone. The missing CDR3 end, 3 residues past where the read stops, is filled in from the germline J gene. The chain joins TRBV6-1 to TRBJ2-5; D unresolved. Trimming cost V 4 bases and J 5 bases, with 14 bases left between them. Looked up from germline, CDR1 is MNHNS and CDR2 is SASEGT. CDR3 length: 14 residues. The chain's CDR3 is CASSGHRVGETQYF. The covered CDR3 bases are TGTGCCAGCAGTGGCCATAGGGTAGGGGAGACC.

This clone was picked up many times. From the germline J gene comes the end of the CDR3, since the read stops 3 residues before it. This chain uses TRBV10-3 with TRBJ2-1; 9 nucleotides line up with TRBD2. The ends lost 7 bases at V and 0 bases at J; junction bases unmatched: 4. CDR3 length equals 15 residues. Germline V gives CDR1 ENHRY, CDR2 SYGVKD. The covered CDR3 bases are TGTGCCATCAACCGAGCGGGAGGCTCCTACAATGAG. Protein: CAINRAGGSYNE. The CDR3, in full, reads CAINRAGGSYNEQFF.

A note on this clone: The CDR3 is cut off 3 residues early in the read; its end comes from the germline J gene. The rearrangement links TRBV6-1 to TRBJ1-6; maybe TRBD1 (5 bases). V dropped 2 bases and J dropped 7 bases, with 15 bases sitting between them. Germline V gene lookup returns CDR1 MNHNS and CDR2 SASEGT. The CDR3 extends over 16 amino acids. CDR3 bases read: TGTGCCAGCAGTGAAACCCGAAACAGGAGAAATTCACCC. Translating it yields CASSETRNRRNSP. The entire CDR3 reads CASSETRNRRNSPLHF.

This clone turned up a few times. The read terminates 3 residues before the CDR3 end, so the remaining end is supplied by the germline J gene. The chain carries TRBV2 and TRBJ2-5; 11 nucleotides align to TRBD2. Germline V gene sequence: CDR1 SNHLY, CDR2 FYNNEI. The CDR3 length is 16 residues. The trim removed 4 bases at V and 0 bases at J, leaving 4 bases unmatched. The CDR3 sequence: CASSGRLAGNQETQYF. The DNA read from the CDR3 is TGTGCCAGCAGTGGCCGACTAGCGGGGAACCAAGAGACC.

This clone has a handful of counts. The CDR3 end falls 3 residues outside the read, so it is completed with the germline J gene. V and J are TRBV7-9 and TRBJ1-2, with D hard to call. V was clipped by 1 base and J by 5 bases, with 5 bases between them. CDR3 length: 12 residues. Per germline, CDR1 SEHNR and CDR2 FQNEAQ (reference sequence). This CDR3 reads CASSLGLYGYTF. Partial CDR3 DNA: TGTGCCAGCAGCTTAGGCCTATATGGC.

This clone was seen more than once but under ten times. The sequenced fragment ends 3 residues before the CDR3 boundary, so the rest is inferred from the germline J gene. The chain has TRBV30 and TRBJ2-7; the D is unclear. The germline V and J ends were trimmed by 0 bases and 3 bases, with 6 bases remaining between them. Germline CDR1 and CDR2: GTSNPN and SVGIG (reference sequence). The CDR3 is made up of 12 amino acids. The CDR3 bases that were read are TGTGCCTGGAGTGTAAACAGCTACGAG. Protein product: CAWSVNSYE. The whole CDR3 protein reads CAWSVNSYEQYF.

This clone was detected many times. The sequenced part of the CDR3 DNA is TGTGCCAGCTCACGGGACTGGTCGGGGGGC. Translating it yields CASSRDWSGG. The whole CDR3 protein is CASSRDWSGGYTF. The rearrangement joins TRBV18 to TRBJ1-2, with TRBD1 as a possible D gene (5 bases). The CDR3 end is not reached by the read, which stops 3 residues before it; the germline J gene fills it in. Germline loops: CDR1 KGHSH, CDR2 LQKENI. The CDR3 contains 13 residues.

Points on this clone: The CDR3 end falls 3 residues outside the read, so it is completed with the germline J gene. The chain combines TRBV7-9 with TRBJ2-3; D is possibly TRBD1 (5 bases). The V gene's germline CDR1 is SEHNR and CDR2 FQNEAQ (reference sequence). Deletions cut 3 bases from V and 2 bases from J, with 12 bases between. The CDR3 loop spans 15 amino acids. The covered CDR3 bases are TGTGCCAGCAGCTTGGGGCGAGTAATCACAGATACG. Protein product: CASSLGRVITDT. The entire CDR3 sequence reads CASSLGRVITDTQYF.

As for this clone: The CDR3 end lies 3 residues beyond the end of the read and is filled in from the germline J gene. This sample also contains other DNA sequences that code for the same CDR3. The V gene is TRBV30, the J gene TRBJ1-5; 7 positions match TRBD1. The CDR3 runs 15 residues. V was clipped by 0 bases and J by 2 bases; unmatched bases: 4. Germline lookup yields CDR1 GTSNPN and CDR2 SVGIG (reference sequence). The CDR3 reads CAWSVGGGGNQPQHF. The covered CDR3 bases are TGTGCCTGGAGTGTCGGAGGGGGCGGCAATCAGCCC.